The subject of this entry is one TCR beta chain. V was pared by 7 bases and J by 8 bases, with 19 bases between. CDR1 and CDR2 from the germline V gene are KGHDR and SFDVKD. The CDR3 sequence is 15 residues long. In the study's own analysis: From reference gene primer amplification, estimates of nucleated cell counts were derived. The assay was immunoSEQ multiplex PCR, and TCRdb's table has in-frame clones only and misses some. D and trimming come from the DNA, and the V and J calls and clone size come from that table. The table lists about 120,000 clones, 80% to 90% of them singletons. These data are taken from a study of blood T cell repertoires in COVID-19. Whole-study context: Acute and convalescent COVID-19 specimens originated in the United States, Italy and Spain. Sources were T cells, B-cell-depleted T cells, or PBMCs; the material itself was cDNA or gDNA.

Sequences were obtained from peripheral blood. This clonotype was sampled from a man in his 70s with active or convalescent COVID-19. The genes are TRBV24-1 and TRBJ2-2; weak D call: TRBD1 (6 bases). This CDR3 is CATRIDRTLGGELFF. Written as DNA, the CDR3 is TGTGCCACCAGGATTGACAGGACCCTTGGGGGGGAGCTGTTTTTT.